This T cell receptor beta chain was retrieved from a study of T cell responses to AZD1222 COVID-19 vaccine. Assay: immunoSEQ multiplex PCR; the TCRdb copy retains only in-frame clones and omits some. The data hold some 190,000 clones, with around 92% observed a single time. The CDR3 extends over 15 amino acids. Germline CDR1 reads SGHDN; CDR2 reads FVKESK. The ends were cut back, 2 bases at V and 5 bases at J, with 12 bases in the middle. The chain has TRBV14 and TRBJ2-2; D unclear. The sequence came from an adult in good health. This sample comprised peripheral blood, obtained on day 0 of AZD1222 vaccination. The CDR3: CASSQQTVPTGELFF. The CDR3 DNA sequence: TGTGCCAGCAGCCAACAGACGGTACCGACCGGGGAGCTGTTTTTT.